A single sample is the source of the 12 T cell receptor beta chains below, sequenced in a study of CD8+ T cells in alopecia areata. Specified treatment: oral pan-JAK inhibitor, 5-10 mg twice daily. Following RNA extraction, reverse transcription yielded cDNA that acted as the sequencing template. Some clones are missing from TCRdb's copy, which holds only in-frame ones; the method was immunoSEQ multiplex PCR. Of around 210,000 clones in the sample, 50% to 75% were seen once. Sample: CD4+ T cells sorted from blood, taken at week 4, from a patient treated with tofacitinib. The receptor source for this set is a human donor with alopecia areata.

V and J are TRBV6-5 and TRBJ2-7; TRBD1 agrees at 11 bases. Germline V gene lookup returns CDR1 MNHEY and CDR2 SVGAGI. This CDR3 spans 16 amino acids. V dropped 4 bases and J dropped 5; count of bases not matched to a gene: 10. The CDR3 sequence: CASSSRRGTGGNEQYF. The CDR3 DNA reads TGTGCCAGCAGTTCCCGAAGAGGGACAGGGGGAAACGAGCAGTACTTC.

The count of this clone is one. J is TRBJ1-1 and V is TRBV19, with D unresolved. The germline gives CDR1 LNHDA, CDR2 SQIVND (reference sequence). Trimming pared 4 bases from V and 5 bases from J, leaving 8 bases between. The CDR3 runs to 12 residues. CDR3 protein: CASSNRRTEAFF. The CDR3 DNA reads TGTGCCAGTAGTAACCGACGGACTGAAGCTTTCTTT.

J is TRBJ1-1 and V is TRBV11-2; D unresolved. Per germline, CDR1 SGHAT and CDR2 FQNNGV. With 1 base removed from V and 4 bases from J, the gap between germline ends came to 10 bases. The CDR3 runs 14 residues. CDR3: CASSLAPGSTEAFF. The CDR3 coding sequence is TGTGCCAGCAGCTTAGCACCGGGGTCCACTGAAGCTTTCTTT.

The table lists this clone with a few counts. J is TRBJ2-3 and V is TRBV4-2; 10 bases are shared with TRBD1. The CDR3 loop spans 17 amino acids. V trimming: 0 bases; J trimming: 7 bases; junction bases outside the gene matches: 10. The V gene's germline CDR1 is LGHNA and CDR2 YNFKEQ. For the CDR3, the DNA is TGTGCCAGCAGCCAAGATAAATCAGGGACAGGGGAAAATACGCAGTATTTT. This encodes CASSQDKSGTGENTQYF.

This clone was observed a handful of times. DNA for the CDR3: TGCAGCGTTGATCCCCCAGGGTCGAGCAATCAGCCCCAGCATTTT. This translates into CSVDPPGSSNQPQHF. J is TRBJ1-5 and V is TRBV29-1; maybe TRBD1 (5 bases). The CDR3 consists of 15 residues. Between the trimmed V and J ends, which lost 3 bases and 1 base, there was a span of 13 bases. Germline-derived CDR1 and CDR2 are SQVTM and ANQGSEA.

The chain has TRBV30 and TRBJ2-7; TRBD1 matches 9 bases. With V trimmed by 2 bases and J by 6 bases, 5 bases remained unmatched. The germline gives CDR1 GTSNPN, CDR2 SVGIG (reference sequence). The CDR3 is 13 amino acids. CDR3 nucleotides: TGTGCCTGGAGTTTCCAGGACAGGGGCGAGCAGTACTTC. It encodes CAWSFQDRGEQYF.

CDR3 DNA: TGCAGCGTTGACGGGACAGGGGCGATCCAAGAGACCCAGTACTTC. Translated, it gives CSVDGTGAIQETQYF. The chain joins TRBV29-1 to TRBJ2-5; TRBD1 matches 10 bases. CDR3 length: 15 amino acids. In germline, CDR1 is SQVTM, CDR2 ANQGSEA. V dropped 3 bases and J dropped 1; count of bases not matched to a gene: 5.

The rearrangement links TRBV7-2 to TRBJ2-3, with 11 bases that match TRBD2. Looked up from germline, CDR1 is SGHTA and CDR2 is FQGNSA. The CDR3 spans 15 residues. Trimming at V came to 7 bases and at J to 5 bases, leaving 8 bases not matched to a gene. The CDR3: CASTPLAGVLDTQYF. The CDR3 DNA follows: TGTGCCAGCACCCCACTAGCGGGGGTACTAGATACGCAGTATTTT.

V and J are TRBV7-9 and TRBJ1-2, with TRBD1 matching 9 bases. The CDR3 contains 12 residues. Germline V CDR1 and CDR2: SEHNR, FQNEAQ (reference sequence). V shed 3 bases and J 8 bases; nucleotides not matched to a gene: 1. CDR3 in DNA: TGTGCCAGCAGCTTGGACAGGGGCGGCTACACCTTC. As protein: CASSLDRGGYTF.

The chain carries TRBV5-1 and TRBJ1-1, with a possible D match to TRBD1 (5 bases). There are 14 residues in the CDR3. CDR1 is SGHRS, CDR2 YFSETQ, per germline. Deletions cut 4 bases from V and 5 bases from J, with 15 bases between. The CDR3 region has the DNA TGCGCCAGCAGCCCCCAGGGCCGGCGTACTGAAGCTTTCTTT. It specifies CASSPQGRRTEAFF.

The rearrangement uses TRBV5-1 and TRBJ2-7; TRBD1 is a possible D gene (6 bases). Trimming shortened V by 1 base and J by 2 bases, and 13 bases separated the two germline ends. CDR1 SGHRS and CDR2 YFSETQ come from the germline V gene. The CDR3 is 15 amino acids. The CDR3 spells CASSLSGAQAYEQYF. The CDR3 DNA follows: TGCGCCAGCAGCTTGTCAGGGGCCCAAGCCTACGAGCAGTACTTC. Supplemented by reference TRBV5-1 and TRBJ2-7, the full variable domain reads KAGVTQTPRYLIKTRGQQVTLSCSPISGHRSVSWYQQTPGQGLQFLFEYFSETQRNKGNFPGRFSGRQFSNSRSEMNVSTLELGDSALYLCASSLSGAQAYEQYFGPGTRLTVT.

This chain connects TRBV7-2 to TRBJ1-5; 8 positions agree with TRBD1. V shed 5 bases and J 2 bases; nucleotides not matched to a gene: 8. This CDR3 has 16 amino acids. Germline V gene data show CDR1 as SGHTA and CDR2 as FQGNSA. CDR3 sequence reads: CASSPQGAIGNQPQHF. CDR3 coding DNA: TGTGCCAGCAGCCCGCAGGGGGCTATAGGCAATCAGCCCCAGCATTTT.